This T cell receptor (beta chain) stems from a study of blood T cell repertoires in COVID-19. About the study: From the United States, Italy and Spain came samples of acute and convalescent COVID-19.

How the authors handled the data: Reference gene primers were amplified, and this amplification served to estimate nucleated cell counts. TCRdb's copy holds only in-frame clones and misses some; the assay was immunoSEQ multiplex PCR. From that table come the V and J calls and clone size; the DNA was used to work out D and trimming. The table lists approximately 97,000 clones, about 85% of them singletons. Sequencing was performed on peripheral blood. The receptor was isolated from a man aged 50 to 60 with active COVID-19.

CDR3 sequence (DNA): TGCGCCAGCAGCATCGCGCCGAATAGCGGGGGACCCTACAATGAGCAGTTCTTC. This sequence encodes CASSIAPNSGGPYNEQFF. V and J are TRBV5-1 and TRBJ2-1; 9 bases map to TRBD2. V shed 4 bases and J 2 bases; nucleotides not matched to a gene: 13. The germline CDR1 and CDR2 sequences are SGHRS and YFSETQ. The CDR3 length is 18 residues.